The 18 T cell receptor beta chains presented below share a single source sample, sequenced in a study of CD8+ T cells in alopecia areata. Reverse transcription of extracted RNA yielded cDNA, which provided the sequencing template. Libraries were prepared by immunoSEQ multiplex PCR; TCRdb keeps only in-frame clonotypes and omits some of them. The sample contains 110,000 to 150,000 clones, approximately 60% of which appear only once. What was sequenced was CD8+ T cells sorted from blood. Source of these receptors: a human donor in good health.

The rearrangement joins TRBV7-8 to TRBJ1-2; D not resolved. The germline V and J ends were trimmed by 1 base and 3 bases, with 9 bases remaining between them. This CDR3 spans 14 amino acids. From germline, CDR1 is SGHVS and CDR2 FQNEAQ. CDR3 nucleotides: TGTGCCAGCAGCTTAGGATGGTCCGACTATGGCTACACCTTC. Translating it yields CASSLGWSDYGYTF.

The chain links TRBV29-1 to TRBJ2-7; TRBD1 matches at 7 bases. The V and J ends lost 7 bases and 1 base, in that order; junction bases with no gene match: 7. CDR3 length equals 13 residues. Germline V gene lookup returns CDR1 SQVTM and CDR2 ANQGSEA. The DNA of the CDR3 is TGCAGCGCTATCAGGGGGAATTCCTACGAGCAGTACTTC. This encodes CSAIRGNSYEQYF.

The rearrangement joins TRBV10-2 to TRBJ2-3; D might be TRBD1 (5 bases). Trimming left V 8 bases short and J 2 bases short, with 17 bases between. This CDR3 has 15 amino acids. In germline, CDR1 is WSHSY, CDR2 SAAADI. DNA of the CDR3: TGCGCCAGCCGAGAGATCCAGGGCCCCACAGATACGCAGTATTTT. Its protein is CASREIQGPTDTQYF.

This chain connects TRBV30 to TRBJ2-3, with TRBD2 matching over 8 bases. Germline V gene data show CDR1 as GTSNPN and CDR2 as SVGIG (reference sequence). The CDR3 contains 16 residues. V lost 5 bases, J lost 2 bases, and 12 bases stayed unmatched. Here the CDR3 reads CAWDGGGDVITDTQYF. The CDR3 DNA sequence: TGTGCCTGGGACGGGGGGGGAGACGTTATCACAGATACGCAGTATTTT.

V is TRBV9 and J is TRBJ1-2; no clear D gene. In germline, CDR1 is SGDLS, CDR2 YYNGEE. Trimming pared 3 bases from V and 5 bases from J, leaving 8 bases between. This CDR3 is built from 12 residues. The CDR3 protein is CASSAGLYGYTF. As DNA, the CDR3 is TGTGCCAGCAGCGCCGGGTTGTATGGCTACACCTTC.

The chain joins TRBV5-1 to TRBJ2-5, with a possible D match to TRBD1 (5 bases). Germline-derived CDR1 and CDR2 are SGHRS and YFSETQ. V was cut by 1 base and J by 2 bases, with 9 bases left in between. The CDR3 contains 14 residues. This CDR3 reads CASSLRGRQETQYF. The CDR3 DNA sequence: TGCGCCAGCAGCTTGAGGGGCAGGCAAGAGACCCAGTACTTC.

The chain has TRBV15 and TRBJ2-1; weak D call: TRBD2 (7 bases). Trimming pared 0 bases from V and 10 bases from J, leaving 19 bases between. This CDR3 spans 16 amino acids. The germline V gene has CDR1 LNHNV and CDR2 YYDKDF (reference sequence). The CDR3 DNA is TGTGCCACCAGCAGAGACCACCTTCTAAGGGGGGGAGAGCAGTTCTTC. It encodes CATSRDHLLRGGEQFF.

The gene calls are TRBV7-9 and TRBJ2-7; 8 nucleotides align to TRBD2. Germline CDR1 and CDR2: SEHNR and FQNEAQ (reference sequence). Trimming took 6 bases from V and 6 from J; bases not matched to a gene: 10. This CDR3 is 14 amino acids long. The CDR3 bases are TGTGCCAGCAGGGGGACTACGGGAGGGATCGAGCAGTACTTC. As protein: CASRGTTGGIEQYF.

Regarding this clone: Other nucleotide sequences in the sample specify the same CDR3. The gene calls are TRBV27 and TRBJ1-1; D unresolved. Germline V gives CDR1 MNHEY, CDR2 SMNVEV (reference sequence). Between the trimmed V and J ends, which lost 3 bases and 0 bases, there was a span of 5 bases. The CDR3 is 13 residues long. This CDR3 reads CASSFSMNTEAFF. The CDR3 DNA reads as TGTGCCAGCAGTTTCAGCATGAACACTGAAGCTTTCTTT.

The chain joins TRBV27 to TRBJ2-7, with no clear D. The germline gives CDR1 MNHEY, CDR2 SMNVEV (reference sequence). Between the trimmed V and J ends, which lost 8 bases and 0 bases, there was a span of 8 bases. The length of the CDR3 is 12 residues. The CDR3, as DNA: TGTGCCAGCTTCAAGGACTCCTACGAGCAGTACTTC. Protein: CASFKDSYEQYF.

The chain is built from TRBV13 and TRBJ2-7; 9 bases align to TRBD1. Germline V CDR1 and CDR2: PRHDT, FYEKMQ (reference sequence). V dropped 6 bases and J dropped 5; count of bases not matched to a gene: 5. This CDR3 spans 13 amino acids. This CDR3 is CASRDRGVDEQYF. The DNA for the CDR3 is TGTGCCAGCAGGGACAGGGGAGTCGACGAGCAGTACTTC.

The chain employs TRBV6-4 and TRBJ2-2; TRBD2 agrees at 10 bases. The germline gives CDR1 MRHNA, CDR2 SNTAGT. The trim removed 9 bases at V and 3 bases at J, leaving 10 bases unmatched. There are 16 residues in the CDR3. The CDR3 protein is CASSQREGRDTGELFF. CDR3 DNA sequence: TGTGCCAGTAGCCAGCGGGAGGGCCGGGACACCGGGGAGCTGTTTTTT.

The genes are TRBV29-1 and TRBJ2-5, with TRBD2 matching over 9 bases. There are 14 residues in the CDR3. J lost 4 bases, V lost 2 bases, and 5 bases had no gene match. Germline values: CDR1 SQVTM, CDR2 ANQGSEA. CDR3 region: CSVESVRGGETQYF. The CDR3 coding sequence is TGCAGCGTTGAAAGTGTGCGGGGGGGAGAGACCCAGTACTTC.

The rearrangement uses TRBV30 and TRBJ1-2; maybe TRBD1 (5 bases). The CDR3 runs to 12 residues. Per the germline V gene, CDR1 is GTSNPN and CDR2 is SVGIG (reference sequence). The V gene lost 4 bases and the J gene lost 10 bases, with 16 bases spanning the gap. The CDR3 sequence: CAWTTGGGDYTF. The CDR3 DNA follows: TGTGCCTGGACCACTGGGGGTGGGGACTACACCTTC.

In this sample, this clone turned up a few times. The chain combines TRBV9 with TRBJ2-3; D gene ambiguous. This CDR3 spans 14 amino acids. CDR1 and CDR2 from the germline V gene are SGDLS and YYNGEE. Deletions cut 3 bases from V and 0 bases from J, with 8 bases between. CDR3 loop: CASSGQTSTDTQYF. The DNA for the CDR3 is TGTGCCAGCAGCGGGCAGACAAGCACAGATACGCAGTATTTT.

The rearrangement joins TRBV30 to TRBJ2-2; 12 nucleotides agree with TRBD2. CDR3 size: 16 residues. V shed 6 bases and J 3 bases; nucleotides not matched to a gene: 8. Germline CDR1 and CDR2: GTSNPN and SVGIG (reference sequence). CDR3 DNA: TGTGCCTGTAGACTAGCGGGGGCGATTGACACCGGGGAGCTGTTTTTT. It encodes CACRLAGAIDTGELFF.

The CDR3 loop is CASSLDPNTEAFF. The CDR3 region has the DNA TGTGCCAGCAGTTTAGATCCGAACACTGAAGCTTTCTTT. V is TRBV28 and J is TRBJ1-1; D is undetermined. Looked up from germline, CDR1 is MDHEN and CDR2 is SYDVKM. V was clipped by 2 bases and J by 1 base, with 5 bases between them. The length of the CDR3 is 13 residues.

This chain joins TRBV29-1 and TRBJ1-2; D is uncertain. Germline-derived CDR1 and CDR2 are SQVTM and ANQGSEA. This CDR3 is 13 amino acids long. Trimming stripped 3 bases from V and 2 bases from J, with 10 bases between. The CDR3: CSVDMTGNYGYTF. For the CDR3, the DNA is TGCAGCGTTGACATGACGGGGAACTATGGCTACACCTTC.